The rows below give T cell receptor beta chains drawn from one sample of a study of cytomegalovirus exposure and HLA in healthy donors. The table came from immunoSEQ multiplex PCR; TCRdb's copy has only in-frame clones and leaves some out. Of approximately 73,000 clones in the sample, about 60% were seen once. The sequencing input was PBMCs. The receptors were sampled from a man under 40 in good health and CMV-seropositive. CDR3s include the opening cysteine and the closing phenylalanine or tryptophan. Each record gives: D gene, clone size, J gene, V gene, CDR3 protein, CDR3 DNA. The D gene is left open where the match is weak. Where a row states a size, it is once, few, many or the class of an expanded clone; other rows omit it.

TRBD1,.,TRBJ2-1,TRBV28,CASSPGDRVGREQFF,TGTGCCAGCAGTCCCGGGGACAGGGTAGGGCGTGAGCAGTTCTTC
.,.,TRBJ1-3,TRBV29-1,CSVAESSGNTIYF,TGCAGCGTTGCAGAGAGCTCTGGAAACACCATATATTTT
TRBD1,.,TRBJ2-7,TRBV19,CASRGTGGYEQYF,TGTGCCAGTAGGGGGACAGGGGGCTACGAGCAGTACTTC
.,few,TRBJ1-1,TRBV12-5,CASGFPKGGGNTEAFF,TGTGCTAGTGGTTTTCCAAAAGGAGGAGGGAACACTGAAGCTTTCTTT
TRBD2,.,TRBJ2-5,TRBV19,CASSIGRGAIWETQYF,TGTGCCAGTAGTATCGGGCGGGGGGCGATATGGGAGACCCAGTACTTC
.,.,TRBJ2-3,TRBV30,CAWGRGRTDTQYF,TGTGCCTGGGGGCGGGGGCGCACAGATACGCAGTATTTT
TRBD1,.,TRBJ1-1,TRBV19,CASSADRETEAFF,TGTGCCAGTAGTGCGGACAGGGAAACCGAAGCTTTCTTT
TRBD1,.,TRBJ2-5,TRBV4-1,CASSQEQTGGYQETQYF,TGCGCCAGCAGCCAAGAACAGACAGGGGGATACCAAGAGACCCAGTACTTC
.,.,TRBJ1-5,TRBV12-5,CASGSYSGAEARNQPQHF,TGTGCTAGTGGTTCCTATTCCGGTGCCGAGGCGCGCAATCAGCCCCAGCATTTT
TRBD2,once,TRBJ2-7,TRBV29-1,CILAGESYEQYF,TGTATCCTAGCGGGAGAGTCCTACGAGCAGTACTTC
.,.,TRBJ1-1,TRBV10-1,CASRIGENTEAFF,TGCGCCAGCAGGATCGGGGAGAACACTGAAGCTTTCTTT
.,.,TRBJ2-1,TRBV6-6,CASSYGRREQFF,TGTGCCAGCAGTTACGGGAGGCGGGAGCAGTTCTTC
.,.,TRBJ2-5,TRBV11-2,CASSRPGGVETQYF,TGTGCCAGCAGCCGACCGGGGGGCGTAGAGACCCAGTACTTC
.,.,TRBJ2-1,TRBV19,CASSIGGRGFF,TGTGCCAGTAGTATAGGGGGAAGGGGGTTCTTC
TRBD2,.,TRBJ2-1,TRBV7-9,CASSSISGASSYNEQFF,TGTGCCAGCAGCTCTATTAGCGGGGCCAGCTCCTACAATGAGCAGTTCTTC
.,.,TRBJ1-3,TRBV9,CASSVAFRNSGNTIYF,TGTGCCAGCAGCGTAGCTTTCAGGAACTCTGGAAACACCATATATTTT
TRBD2,.,TRBJ2-7,TRBV7-6,CASSLAMSGGGGSYEQYF,TGTGCCAGCAGCTTAGCTATGAGTGGCGGGGGTGGCTCCTACGAGCAGTACTTC
.,.,TRBJ1-1,TRBV28,CASTPTGVWGAFF,TGTGCCAGCACTCCGACGGGGGTCTGGGGAGCTTTCTTT
.,.,TRBJ2-1,TRBV5-1,CASSLLEETRYNEQFF,TGCGCCAGCAGTTTACTAGAGGAGACTAGATACAATGAGCAGTTCTTC
.,few,TRBJ1-4,TRBV6-1,CASSDSSGNEKLFF,TGTGCCAGCAGTGATAGCTCCGGTAATGAAAAACTGTTTTTT
.,.,TRBJ2-7,TRBV15,CATSKKGASGEQYF,TGTGCCACCAGCAAAAAGGGAGCGAGCGGCGAGCAGTACTTC
.,few,TRBJ2-5,TRBV6-5,CASSWASQETQYF,TGTGCCAGCAGTTGGGCGAGCCAAGAGACCCAGTACTTC
.,once,TRBJ2-7,TRBV4-3,CASSQVAFRDNYEQYF,TGCGCCAGCAGCCAAGTTGCCTTTAGGGACAACTACGAGCAGTACTTC
.,.,TRBJ2-2,TRBV4-1,CASSPREIQDTGELFF,TGCGCCAGCAGCCCCCGGGAGATCCAGGACACCGGGGAGCTGTTTTTT